This note documents a single T cell receptor (beta chain) sequence. Its antigen remains unidentified. 60 Vbeta and 13 Jbeta primers were used in PCR. Only in-frame clones appear in the TCRdb table, and some are missing; sequencing was by immunoSEQ multiplex PCR. Of under 200,000 clones listed, 80% to 90% were seen once; the top ten hold 1.9%. The sample is drawn from a study of cytomegalovirus exposure and HLA in healthy donors. Study-wide results and limits: Associated with cytomegalovirus, according to the listing, were fewer than 200 TCR beta chains. Association of 16,951 TCR beta sequences with HLA alleles was found at 0.05 false discovery rate in a later analysis. The classifier reportedly diagnosed cytomegalovirus status with high sensitivity and specificity. With later analysis, a missense DCLRE1C variant became linked to TCR beta V- and J-gene trimming.

The sample consisted of PBMCs. The source is a man between 18 and 35 years old in good health and CMV-seronegative.

The CDR3 DNA reads as TGTGCCAGTAGTATAACAACGGGTCAGCCCCAGCATTTT. Encoded protein: CASSITTGQPQHF. The rearrangement joins TRBV19 to TRBJ1-5; D not certain. The CDR3 extends over 13 amino acids. Trimming cost V 2 bases and J 6 bases, with 8 bases left between them. Germline CDR1 reads LNHDA; CDR2 reads SQIVND (reference sequence).